The 12 T cell receptor beta chains in this list originate from one sample, sequenced in a study of shared clonotypes between healthy human individuals. The naive CD8 subset, CD45RO-negative cells positively selected for CCR7, excluded terminally differentiated effector memory CD45RA+ cells. Some clones are missing from TCRdb's copy, which holds only in-frame ones; the method was immunoSEQ multiplex PCR. The repertoire includes about 800,000 clones, about 97% of them detected once, and around 0.25% sits in the top ten. The specimen was naive CD8+ T cells sorted from blood. The receptor set was obtained from a man aged 25 to 40 in good health.

The chain couples TRBV5-1 to TRBJ2-7; D may match TRBD1 or TRBD2 (6 bases each). Trimming stripped 1 base from V and 9 bases from J, with 20 bases between. Germline loops: CDR1 SGHRS, CDR2 YFSETQ. CDR3 length equals 15 residues. The CDR3 reads CASSLRGEAGSRQYF. The DNA of the CDR3 is TGCGCCAGCAGCTTGAGGGGGGAGGCCGGAAGTCGGCAGTACTTC.

The chain is built from TRBV11-2 and TRBJ2-5, with TRBD2 identical over 12 bases. The CDR3 length is 15 residues. V gave up 2 bases and J gave up 9 bases; unmatched junction bases: 7. Germline CDR1 reads SGHAT; CDR2 reads FQNNGV. The CDR3 region has the DNA TGTGCCAGCAGCTTAACTAGCGGGAGGACACGTCCCCAGTACTTC. Residues: CASSLTSGRTRPQYF.

The chain couples TRBV7-2 to TRBJ2-1; 7 bases are shared with TRBD2. V was pared by 1 base and J by 4 bases, with 10 bases of the junction left unmatched. This CDR3 spans 17 amino acids. Germline CDR1 SGHTA, CDR2 FQGNSA. CDR3 sequence: CASSLGGGSFVYNEQFF. Written as DNA, the CDR3 is TGTGCCAGCAGCTTAGGGGGCGGGAGCTTCGTGTACAATGAGCAGTTCTTC.

This chain uses TRBV10-3 with TRBJ1-4; possible D gene TRBD1, 5 bases. V lost 1 base and J lost 0, with 9 bases in between. Germline V gene data show CDR1 as ENHRY and CDR2 as SYGVKD. The CDR3 covers 16 residues. The CDR3 DNA sequence: TGTGCCATCAGTGAGTACATGGGGGCAACTAATGAAAAACTGTTTTTT. Its translation: CAISEYMGATNEKLFF.

This chain uses TRBV28 with TRBJ1-2; 7 bases align to TRBD1. Germline CDR1 and CDR2: MDHEN and SYDVKM. CDR3 length equals 15 residues. V lost 5 bases to trimming and J lost 8 bases; unmatched junction nucleotides: 14. The CDR3 spells CASSPPGGASPGYTF. The CDR3 bases are TGTGCCAGCAGTCCTCCAGGGGGAGCTTCGCCGGGCTACACCTTC.

V gene TRBV9 combines with J gene TRBJ2-7; 8 bases match TRBD1. Germline assignment: CDR1 SGDLS and CDR2 YYNGEE. This CDR3 region has 15 residues. V lost 3 bases to trimming and J lost 0 bases; unmatched junction nucleotides: 5. The CDR3 nucleotides are TGTGCCAGCAGCGGGACAGGGACCCACTCCTACGAGCAGTACTTC. Encoded protein: CASSGTGTHSYEQYF. The full variable domain, with the rest looked up from reference TRBV9 and TRBJ2-7, is DSGVTQTPKHLITATGQRVTLRCSPRSGDLSVYWYQQSLDQGLQFLIQYYNGEERAKGNILERFSAQQFPDLHSELNLSSLELGDSALYFCASSGTGTHSYEQYFGPGTRLTVT.

The chain combines TRBV11-2 with TRBJ1-1, with D hard to call. V lost 5 bases, J lost 2 bases, and 12 bases lay in between. The CDR3 covers 14 residues. Per germline, CDR1 SGHAT and CDR2 FQNNGV. The CDR3 DNA reads TGTGCCAGCAGCACCCACGGCAGAAACACTGAAGCTTTCTTT. Its translation is CASSTHGRNTEAFF.

J is TRBJ2-3 and V is TRBV27, with no clear D. Per the germline V gene, CDR1 is MNHEY and CDR2 is SMNVEV (reference sequence). This CDR3 has 14 amino acids. The ends were cut back, 4 bases at V and 3 bases at J, with 11 bases in the middle. CDR3 bases: TGTGCCAGCAGTTACCGGACGGTGACAGATACGCAGTATTTT. This translates into CASSYRTVTDTQYF.

This sequence joins TRBV7-2 and TRBJ1-3; D is unresolved. Germline V gene data show CDR1 as SGHTA and CDR2 as FQGNSA. Trimming took 4 bases from V and 4 from J, leaving 14 bases between them. The CDR3 is 15 amino acids. The DNA for the CDR3 is TGTGCCAGCAGCTCGACACCGGGCGGGGGAAACACCATATATTTT. It is translated as CASSSTPGGGNTIYF. Complete variable domain (other parts from reference TRBV7-2 and TRBJ1-3): GAGVSQSPSNKVTEKGKDVELRCDPISGHTALYWYRQSLGQGLEFLIYFQGNSAPDKSGLPSDRFSAERTGGSVSTLTIQRTQQEDSAVYLCASSSTPGGGNTIYFGEGSWLTVV.

V and J are TRBV7-9 and TRBJ2-7; TRBD2 is a possible D gene (5 bases). In germline, CDR1 is SEHNR, CDR2 FQNEAQ (reference sequence). V lost 4 bases and J lost 3, with 13 bases in between. There are 14 residues in the CDR3. This CDR3 reads CASSSGLNLYEQYF. The CDR3 DNA follows: TGTGCCAGCAGCTCCGGACTTAACCTCTACGAGCAGTACTTC. Full variable domain (remainder filled in from reference TRBV7-9 and TRBJ2-7): DTGVSQNPRHKITKRGQNVTFRCDPISEHNRLYWYRQTLGQGPEFLTYFQNEAQLEKSRLLSDRFSAERPKGSFSTLEIQRTEQGDSAMYLCASSSGLNLYEQYFGPGTRLTVT.

V gene TRBV5-1 combines with J gene TRBJ2-3, with TRBD1 matching over 8 bases. The CDR3 has 14 residues. Unmatched junction bases numbered 4, after V lost 5 bases and J lost 2 bases. Per the germline V gene, CDR1 is SGHRS and CDR2 is YFSETQ. The CDR3 loop reads CASRGQGYTDTQYF. CDR3 in DNA: TGCGCCAGCAGAGGACAGGGCTACACAGATACGCAGTATTTT.

The chain employs TRBV9 and TRBJ2-3; D possibly corresponds to TRBD1 (5 bases). V lost 0 bases, J lost 2 bases, and 10 bases lay in between. Germline values: CDR1 SGDLS, CDR2 YYNGEE. The CDR3 consists of 15 residues. CDR3 in amino acids: CASSVGDRFTDTQYF. The CDR3 DNA is TGTGCCAGCAGCGTAGGCGACAGATTCACAGATACGCAGTATTTT.